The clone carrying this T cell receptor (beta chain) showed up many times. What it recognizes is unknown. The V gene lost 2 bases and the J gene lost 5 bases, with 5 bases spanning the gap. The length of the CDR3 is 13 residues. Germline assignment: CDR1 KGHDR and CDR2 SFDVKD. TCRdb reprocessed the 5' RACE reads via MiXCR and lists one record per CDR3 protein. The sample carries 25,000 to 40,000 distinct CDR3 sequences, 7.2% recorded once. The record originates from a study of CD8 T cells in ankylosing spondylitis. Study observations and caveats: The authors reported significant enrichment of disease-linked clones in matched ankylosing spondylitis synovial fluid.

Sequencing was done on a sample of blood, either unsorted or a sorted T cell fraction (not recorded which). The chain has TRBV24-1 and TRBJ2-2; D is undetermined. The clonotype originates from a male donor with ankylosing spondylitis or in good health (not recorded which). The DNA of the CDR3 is TGTGCCACCAGTGATTCCCCGACCGGGGAGCTGTTTTTT. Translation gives CATSDSPTGELFF.